This T cell receptor (beta chain) was profiled in a study of shared clonotypes between healthy human individuals. Study in general: The cohort comprised two women and a few men. Their ages spanned 18 to 49 years. Study conclusions and caveats: Relative to memory subsets, naive subsets generally showed larger estimated richness. With few donors, the genetic and exposure-history diversity represented was limited.

Naive CD8 cells lacked CD45RO and underwent positive selection for CCR7, leaving out terminally differentiated effector memory CD45RA+ cells. Germline values: CDR1 MNHEY, CDR2 SMNVEV (reference sequence). V was clipped by 6 bases and J by 6 bases, with 18 bases between them. There are 15 residues in the CDR3. For this clone: The target antigen is unknown.

Researchers ran the assay at a deep level. Sequencing was performed with immunoSEQ multiplex PCR; in TCRdb, only in-frame clones are kept and a portion is missing. Of about 2.1 million clones in the sample, more than 85% were seen once. The chain links TRBV27 to TRBJ2-1, with D possibly matching TRBD1 (5 bases). Sequenced: naive CD8+ T cells from PBMCs. The source is a man younger than 35 in good health. Some clones in this sample may be carry-over from other donors' samples. Here the CDR3 reads CASSKEVWGSNEQFF. In DNA, the CDR3 is TGTGCCAGCAGCAAGGAAGTGTGGGGCAGCAATGAGCAGTTCTTC.